The present T cell receptor (beta chain) was sequenced within a study of control samples from healthy donors and cancer patients. The repertoire was sequenced with immunoSEQ multiplex PCR; TCRdb's copy has only in-frame clones and lacks some. The sample gives approximately 97,000 clones, about 85% of which show up once; around a fifth is in the top ten. J gave up 5 bases and V 4 bases, and 9 bases lay outside the gene matches. The CDR3 runs to 15 residues. Germline V CDR1 and CDR2: SGDLS, YYNGEE. V and J are TRBV9 and TRBJ2-5; 9 bases match TRBD1. Sequenced material: blood. This receptor was identified in a man aged 30-40 years in good health. The CDR3 reads CASSIGQGSSETQYF. The CDR3 nucleotides are TGTGCCAGCAGCATCGGACAGGGGAGTTCGGAGACCCAGTACTTC.